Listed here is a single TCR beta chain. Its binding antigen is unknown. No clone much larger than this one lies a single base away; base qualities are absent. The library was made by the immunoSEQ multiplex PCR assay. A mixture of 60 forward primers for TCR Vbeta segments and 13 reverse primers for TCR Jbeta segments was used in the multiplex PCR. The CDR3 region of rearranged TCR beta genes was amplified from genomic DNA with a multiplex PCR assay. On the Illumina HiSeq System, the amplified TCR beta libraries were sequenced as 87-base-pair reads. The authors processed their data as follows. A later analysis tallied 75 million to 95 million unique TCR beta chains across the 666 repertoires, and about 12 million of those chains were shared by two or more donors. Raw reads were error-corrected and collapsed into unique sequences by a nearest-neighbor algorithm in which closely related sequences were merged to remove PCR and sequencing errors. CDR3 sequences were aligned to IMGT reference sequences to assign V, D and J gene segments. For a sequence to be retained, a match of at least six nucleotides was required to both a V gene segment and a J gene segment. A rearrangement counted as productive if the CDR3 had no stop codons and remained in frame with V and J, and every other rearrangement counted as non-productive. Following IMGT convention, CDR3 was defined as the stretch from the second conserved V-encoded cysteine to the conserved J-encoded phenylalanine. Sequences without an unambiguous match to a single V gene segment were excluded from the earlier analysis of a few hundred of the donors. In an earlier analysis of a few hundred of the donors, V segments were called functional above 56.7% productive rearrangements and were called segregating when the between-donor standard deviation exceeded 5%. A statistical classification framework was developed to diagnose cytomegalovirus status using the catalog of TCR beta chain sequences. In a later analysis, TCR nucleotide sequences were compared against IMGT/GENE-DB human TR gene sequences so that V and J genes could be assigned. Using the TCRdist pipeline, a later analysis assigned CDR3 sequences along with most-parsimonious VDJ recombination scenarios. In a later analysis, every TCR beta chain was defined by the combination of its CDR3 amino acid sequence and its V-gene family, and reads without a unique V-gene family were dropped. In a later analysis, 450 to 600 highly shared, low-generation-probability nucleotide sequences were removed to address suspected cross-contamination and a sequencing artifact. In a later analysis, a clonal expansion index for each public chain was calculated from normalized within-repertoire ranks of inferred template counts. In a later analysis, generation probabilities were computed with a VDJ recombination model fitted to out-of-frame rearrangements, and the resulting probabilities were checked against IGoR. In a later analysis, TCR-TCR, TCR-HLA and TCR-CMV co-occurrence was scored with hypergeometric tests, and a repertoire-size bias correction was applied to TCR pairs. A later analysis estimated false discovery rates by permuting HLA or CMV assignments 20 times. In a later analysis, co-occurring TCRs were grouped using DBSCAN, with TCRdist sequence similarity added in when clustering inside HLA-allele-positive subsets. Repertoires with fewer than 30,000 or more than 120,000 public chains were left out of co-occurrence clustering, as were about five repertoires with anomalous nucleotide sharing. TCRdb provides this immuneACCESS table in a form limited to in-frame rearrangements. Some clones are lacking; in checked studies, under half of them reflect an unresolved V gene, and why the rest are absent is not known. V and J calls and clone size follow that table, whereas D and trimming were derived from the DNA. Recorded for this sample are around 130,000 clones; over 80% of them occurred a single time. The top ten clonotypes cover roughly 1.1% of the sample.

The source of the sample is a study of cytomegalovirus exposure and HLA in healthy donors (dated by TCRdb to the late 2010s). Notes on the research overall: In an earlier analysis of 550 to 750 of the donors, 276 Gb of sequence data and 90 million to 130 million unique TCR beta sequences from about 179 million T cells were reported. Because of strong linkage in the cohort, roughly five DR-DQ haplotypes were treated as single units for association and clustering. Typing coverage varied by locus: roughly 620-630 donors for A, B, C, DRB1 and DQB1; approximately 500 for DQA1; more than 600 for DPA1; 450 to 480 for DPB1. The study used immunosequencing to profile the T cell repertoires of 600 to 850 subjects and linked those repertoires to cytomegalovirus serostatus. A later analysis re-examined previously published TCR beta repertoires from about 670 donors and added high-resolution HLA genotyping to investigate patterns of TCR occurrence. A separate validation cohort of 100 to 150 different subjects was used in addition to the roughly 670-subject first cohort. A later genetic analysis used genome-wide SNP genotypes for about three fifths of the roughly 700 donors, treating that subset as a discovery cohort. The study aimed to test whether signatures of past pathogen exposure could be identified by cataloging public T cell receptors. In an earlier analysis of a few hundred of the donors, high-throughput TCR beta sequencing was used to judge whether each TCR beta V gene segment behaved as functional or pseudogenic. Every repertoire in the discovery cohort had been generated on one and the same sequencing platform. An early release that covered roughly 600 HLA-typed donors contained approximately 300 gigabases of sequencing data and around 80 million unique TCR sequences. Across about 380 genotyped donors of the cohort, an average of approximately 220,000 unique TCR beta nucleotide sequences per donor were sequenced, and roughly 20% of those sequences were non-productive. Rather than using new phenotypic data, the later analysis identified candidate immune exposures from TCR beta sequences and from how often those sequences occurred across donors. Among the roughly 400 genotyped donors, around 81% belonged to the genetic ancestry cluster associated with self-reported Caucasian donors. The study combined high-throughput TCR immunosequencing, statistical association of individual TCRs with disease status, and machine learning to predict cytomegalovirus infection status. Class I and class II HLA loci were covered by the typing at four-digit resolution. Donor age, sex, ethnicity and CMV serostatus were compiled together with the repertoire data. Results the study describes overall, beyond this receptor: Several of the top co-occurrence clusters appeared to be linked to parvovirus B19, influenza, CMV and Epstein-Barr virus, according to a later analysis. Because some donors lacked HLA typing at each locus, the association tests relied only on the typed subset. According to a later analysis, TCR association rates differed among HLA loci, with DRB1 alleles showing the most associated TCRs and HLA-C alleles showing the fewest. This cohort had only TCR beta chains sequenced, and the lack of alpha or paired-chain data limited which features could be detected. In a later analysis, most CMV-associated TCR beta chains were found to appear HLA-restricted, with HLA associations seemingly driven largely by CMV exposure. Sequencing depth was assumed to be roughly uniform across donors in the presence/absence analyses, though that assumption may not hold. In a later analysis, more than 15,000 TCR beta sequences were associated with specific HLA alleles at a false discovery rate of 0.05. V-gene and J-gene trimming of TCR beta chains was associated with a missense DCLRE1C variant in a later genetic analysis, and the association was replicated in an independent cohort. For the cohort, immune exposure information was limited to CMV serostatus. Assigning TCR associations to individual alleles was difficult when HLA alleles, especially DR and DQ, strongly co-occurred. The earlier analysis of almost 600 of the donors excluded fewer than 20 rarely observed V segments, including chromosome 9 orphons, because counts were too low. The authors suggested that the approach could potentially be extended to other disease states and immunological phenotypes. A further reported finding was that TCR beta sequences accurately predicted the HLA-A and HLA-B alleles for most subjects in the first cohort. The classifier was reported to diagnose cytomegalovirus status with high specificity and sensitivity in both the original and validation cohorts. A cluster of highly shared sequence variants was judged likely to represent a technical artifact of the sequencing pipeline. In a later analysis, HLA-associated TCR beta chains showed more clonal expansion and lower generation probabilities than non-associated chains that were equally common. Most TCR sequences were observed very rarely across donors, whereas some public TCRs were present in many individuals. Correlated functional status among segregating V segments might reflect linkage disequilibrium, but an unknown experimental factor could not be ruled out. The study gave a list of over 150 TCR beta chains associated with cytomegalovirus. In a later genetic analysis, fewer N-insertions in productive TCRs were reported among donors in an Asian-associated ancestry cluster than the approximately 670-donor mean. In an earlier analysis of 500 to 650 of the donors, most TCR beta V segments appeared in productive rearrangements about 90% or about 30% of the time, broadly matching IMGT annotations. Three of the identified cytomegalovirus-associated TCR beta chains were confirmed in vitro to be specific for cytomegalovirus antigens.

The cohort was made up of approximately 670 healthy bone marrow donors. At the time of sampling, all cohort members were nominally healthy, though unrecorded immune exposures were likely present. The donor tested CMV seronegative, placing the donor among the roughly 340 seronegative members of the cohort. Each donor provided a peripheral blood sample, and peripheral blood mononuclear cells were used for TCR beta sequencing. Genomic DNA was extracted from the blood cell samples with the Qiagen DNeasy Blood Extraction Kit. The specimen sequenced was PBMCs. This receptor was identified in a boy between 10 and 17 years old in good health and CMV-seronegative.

Here is the DNA: TGTGCCAGTAGTATTATAGCAAGCAATCAGCCCCAGCATTTT. The encoded protein is CASSIIASNQPQHF. The sequence links TRBV19 to TRBJ1-5, with no reliable assignment of the D segment. V and J lose 3 bases and 1 base, and a span of 7 bases separates them. CDR1 is given as LNHDA and CDR2 as SQIVND, both from the germline V gene (reference sequence). The CDR3, from cysteine to phenylalanine, totals 14 residues. Left in the record is the CDR3 DNA by itself, 42 bases read in frame from the first base.